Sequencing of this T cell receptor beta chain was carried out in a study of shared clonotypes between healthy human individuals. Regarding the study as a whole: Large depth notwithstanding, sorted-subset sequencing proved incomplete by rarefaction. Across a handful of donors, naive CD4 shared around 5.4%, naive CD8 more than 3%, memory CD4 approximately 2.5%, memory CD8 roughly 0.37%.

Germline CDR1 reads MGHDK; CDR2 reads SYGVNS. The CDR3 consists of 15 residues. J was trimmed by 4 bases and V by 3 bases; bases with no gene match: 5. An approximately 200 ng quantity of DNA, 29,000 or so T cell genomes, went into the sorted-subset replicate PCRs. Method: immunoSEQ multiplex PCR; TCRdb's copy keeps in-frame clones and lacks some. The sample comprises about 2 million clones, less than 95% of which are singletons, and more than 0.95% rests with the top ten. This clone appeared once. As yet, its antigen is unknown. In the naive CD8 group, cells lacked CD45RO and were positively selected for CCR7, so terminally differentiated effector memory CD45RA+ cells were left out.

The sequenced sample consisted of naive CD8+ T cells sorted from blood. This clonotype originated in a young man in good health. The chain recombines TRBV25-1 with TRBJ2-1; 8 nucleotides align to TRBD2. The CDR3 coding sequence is TGTGCCAGCAGTGATAGCGGGGCCCAATACAATGAGCAGTTCTTC. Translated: CASSDSGAQYNEQFF. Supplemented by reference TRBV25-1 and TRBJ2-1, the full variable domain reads EADIYQTPRYLVIGTGKKITLECSQTMGHDKMYWYQQDPGMELHLIHYSYGVNSTEKGDLSSESTVSRIRTEHFPLTLESARPSHTSQYLCASSDSGAQYNEQFFGPGTRLTVL.